This TCR beta chain originates from a study of shared clonotypes between healthy human individuals. Germline assignment: CDR1 SGHNT and CDR2 YYREEE (reference sequence). The length of the CDR3 is 15 residues. The V segment lost 4 bases and the J segment 3 bases; nucleotides outside the gene matches: 5. Libraries were prepared by immunoSEQ multiplex PCR; TCRdb keeps only in-frame clonotypes and omits some of them. Of 180,000 or so clones in the sample, 85% to 95% are singletons; the top ten hold roughly 0.07%. The chain couples TRBV5-4 to TRBJ2-7, with 12 nucleotides matching TRBD2. This clonotype originated in a woman in her twenties or thirties in good health. The material sequenced was naive CD4+ T cells sorted from blood. Subset specified: CD45RA+ positively selected. The CDR3 is CASSRLAGVGYEQYF. The CDR3 DNA follows: TGTGCCAGCAGCAGACTAGCGGGAGTCGGCTACGAGCAGTACTTC.